This TCR beta chain stems from a study of human T cells and chemical hapten exposure (TCRdb year 2021). Turning to the overall study: For sensitization, 2% DPC in acetone was applied to a roughly 2 cm by roughly 2 cm area of upper inner arm skin. Patients additionally received weekly therapeutic DPC doses to the scalp throughout the roughly 25-week study period. Twenty-nine alopecia patients gave blood for TCR sequencing at one to four time points (pre-sensitization, 2, 6 and 24 weeks). Alopecia areata with under or over 50% scalp involvement, alopecia totalis and alopecia universalis were represented in the patient cohort, which was mostly female. This study followed changes in the peripheral blood TCR repertoire in vivo during primary and secondary sensitization of alopecia patients to the hapten diphenylcyclopropenone (DPC). Patch testing was done on the upper back using Finn chambers containing 0.01% DPC, and results were scored after 6 days according to International Contact Dermatitis Research Group standards. Libraries were combined into a pool for sequencing, and differences in TCR yield between samples came mainly from small differences in library volumes within the pool. Blood samples were taken from patients before sensitization (week 0) and then at 2, 6 and about 24 weeks after DPC sensitization.

V ends up 4 bases short and J 9 bases short, with an unmatched junction base count of 8. Its CDR3 holds 14 amino acids, cysteine through phenylalanine. The sequence is cut down to CDR3 DNA, 42 bases in frame from base 1. CDR1 and CDR2 are read off the germline V gene as SGHTA and FQGNSA. Paper-wide results and their limitations: The number of PT1 expanded TCRs positively correlated with patch test score, significant at thresholds 8, 16 and 32 but not 4. After repeated subsampling, changes were observed in the strength of the expansion versus patch-test correlation and in the threshold at which the correlation became significant. Alopecia, a presumed autoimmune disease, was present in all patients, so the immune response of the patients might differ from that of healthy individuals. DPC sensitization did not change the number of TCRs with a frequency above 1 in 1000, and there was no evidence of changes in global repertoire structure. Expanded TCRs formed significantly more large CDR3 similarity clusters than pre-sensitization or healthy control sets, consistent with antigen-driven responses.

Receptors were amplified or captured by RACE. Instrument used: NextSeq 500. During library preparation, unique molecular identifiers were attached to individual cDNA molecules so that TCRs could be counted in a quantitative, reproducible way. From each blood RNA sample, both TCR alpha and TCR beta chains were sequenced. Concerning the study's data processing: The median number of TCRs per sample was roughly 100,000, ranging from roughly 20,000 to 700,000. V, J and CDR3 annotation of the TCR reads was performed with the Decombinator software suite. For PS versus PT1 abundance plots, all samples were subsampled to the same number of TCRs (28,000). TCRs were defined as expanded if absent before sensitization and observed at least eight times at the 2-week time point. TCRdb trimmed public reads at Q25 via fastp, called clones via MiXCR and kept in-frame beta chains. Merged by CDR3 protein, the rows form single entries marked with the most common genes and DNA. These V and J calls are TCRdb output, not the study's own analysis. The sample data list some 79,000 distinct CDR3 sequences, and more than 9% of these were observed just once. The leading ten clones occupy approximately 5% of the sample.

Reading the label with the study, this specimen's time point is: patch test 2, 6 weeks after DPC sensitization. The treatment or condition label of this sample denotes: therapeutic diphenylcyclopropenone sensitization with weekly scalp DPC. At every patch-test visit, the blood draw took place before the patch test was put on. To be eligible, patients had to be aged 18 to 70, diagnosed with alopecia and judged suitable for DPC therapy, while pregnant patients were excluded. Total RNA was extracted from unfractionated whole blood collected in Tempus Blood RNA tubes. Ten or more counts support this clonotype. What antigen it recognizes has not been identified. There are no base qualities to consult, and no much larger clone falls within one base.

The specimen was whole blood, collected in connection with sensitization to the hapten diphenylcyclopropenone (DPC). The V and J genes are TRBV7-2 and TRBJ2-1; 8 central bases correspond to TRBD2. The TCR sequence derives from a woman between 45 and 65 years old with alopecia areata. Some clones in this sample may be carry-over from other donors' samples. The CDR3 amino acid sequence is: CASSSAGGRFEQFF. The nucleotide sequence is TGTGCCAGCAGCTCGGCCGGCGGGAGGTTTGAGCAGTTCTTC.